A single sample gave rise to the 7 T cell receptor beta chains below, sequenced in a study of control samples from healthy donors and cancer patients. Libraries were prepared by immunoSEQ multiplex PCR; TCRdb keeps only in-frame clonotypes and omits some of them. The sample includes more than 90,000 clones, about 89% of them seen just once. Input material: blood. All receptors derive from a man younger than 40 in good health.

This clone was detected once. The chain uses TRBV19 and TRBJ1-1; TRBD1 is a possible D gene (5 bases). Germline V gene sequence: CDR1 LNHDA, CDR2 SQIVND (reference sequence). V lost 8 bases to trimming and J lost 1 base, with 14 bases between them. This CDR3 region has 14 residues. The CDR3 DNA follows: TGTGCCAGTCTCCCCCGGCAGGGGAACACTGAAGCTTTCTTT. Protein product: CASLPRQGNTEAFF.

This chain uses TRBV10-3 with TRBJ2-2; D is perhaps TRBD1 or TRBD2 (6 bases each). The ends were cut back, 11 bases at V and 6 bases at J, with 16 bases in the middle. The CDR3 sequence is 13 residues long. Germline V gene lookup returns CDR1 ENHRY and CDR2 SYGVKD. This CDR3 is CAVASGGSGELFF. CDR3 in DNA: TGTGCCGTTGCATCCGGGGGCTCCGGGGAGCTGTTTTTT.

The chain recombines TRBV10-2 with TRBJ1-5; D gene uncertain. CDR3 size: 16 residues. The V and J ends lost 0 bases and 0 bases respectively, with 9 bases between them. Germline V CDR1 and CDR2: WSHSY, SAAADI. For the CDR3, the DNA is TGCGCCAGCAGTGAGTCGGGGATCTATAGCAATCAGCCCCAGCATTTT. Encoded protein: CASSESGIYSNQPQHF.

This chain links TRBV9 with TRBJ1-3, with D unresolved. The CDR3 length is 13 residues. Per germline, CDR1 SGDLS and CDR2 YYNGEE. Between the trimmed V and J ends, which lost 3 bases and 7 bases, there was a span of 11 bases. The CDR3 nucleotides are TGTGCCAGCAGCGCCCGGGAGGGCAACACCATATATTTT. Residues: CASSAREGNTIYF.

The rearrangement links TRBV6-1 to TRBJ1-5; possible D gene TRBD1, 5 bases. This CDR3 spans 13 amino acids. The germline CDR1 and CDR2 sequences are MNHNS and SASEGT. V lost 2 bases to trimming and J lost 7 bases, with 9 bases between them. The DNA of the CDR3 is TGTGCCAGCAGTGAAATGAGGGGACAGCCCCAGCATTTT. Its translation is CASSEMRGQPQHF.

This chain links TRBV2 with TRBJ1-1; tentatively, D is TRBD1 (6 bases). Germline CDR1 and CDR2: SNHLY and FYNNEI. V gave up 6 bases and J gave up 5 bases, with 16 bases separating them. The CDR3 loop spans 14 amino acids. CDR3 in amino acids: CASSQTGGMTEAFF. Written as DNA, the CDR3 is TGTGCCAGCAGCCAGACAGGTGGTATGACTGAAGCTTTCTTT.

The chain is built from TRBV7-6 and TRBJ1-1; no reliable D call. Trimming left V 2 bases short and J 0 bases short, with 10 bases between. Germline values: CDR1 SGHVS, CDR2 FNYEAQ. The CDR3 is 15 residues long. CDR3 in amino acids: CASSLTADLNTEAFF. The CDR3 nucleotides are TGTGCCAGCAGCTTAACTGCGGACCTGAACACTGAAGCTTTCTTT.